A single TCR beta chain is shown here with its context. This clone's antigen is unknown. No base qualities exist here, and no much larger clone lies one base off it. Libraries were built with the immunoSEQ multiplex PCR assay. Following the manufacturer's protocol, the hsTCRB Kit was used to amplify rearranged TCR beta chain sequences. TCRB libraries were sequenced on an Illumina MiSeq. As for the authors' bioinformatics: Demultiplexing, trimming and gene mapping were performed with the kit vendor's proprietary platform. The source is immuneACCESS, and TCRdb retained only in-frame sequences with V and J called. Part of the clones is not carried over; for the studies checked, unresolved V genes explain less than half of this, and the remainder is unexplained. V, J and clone size reflect that table, while D and trimming were determined from the DNA. The sample has roughly 34,000 clones on record, 80% of them singletons. The top ten hold roughly 8.6% of the sample.

The source of the sample is a study of a mutant IDH1 vaccine in newly diagnosed glioma (dated by TCRdb to 2020 to 2023). Looking at the study overall: Of the roughly 34 treated patients, approximately 60% were male and roughly 38% were female, and a mean age of about 37 years was recorded. Peripheral blood was collected at six visits: V03 (baseline), V05, V07, V10, V12 and V13. For exploratory analyses, longitudinal TCRB deep sequencing was carried out in roughly 25 treated patients wherever samples were available. Before enrollment, patients had received standard therapy of radiotherapy alone, temozolomide alone, or radiochemotherapy with temozolomide; most received the combination. Beyond this particular receptor, the publication reports: PBMC samples for TCRB deep sequencing were selected based on availability. Changes in the top peripheral T cell clonotypes picked up by TCRB sequencing did not appear to be linked to pseudoprogression. According to the authors, sample limitations meant that analyses of patient blood samples could not be reproduced. Vaccine-induced immune responses across multiple MHC alleles were detected in 93.3% of patients.

The germline V gene supplies CDR1 MNHEY and CDR2 SVGAGI. From the cysteine up to the phenylalanine, the CDR3 has a length of 15 residues. The CDR3 DNA has 45 bases and is translated from base 1. V has 6 bases trimmed and J has 7 bases trimmed; junction bases matching no gene number 10. The time point label of this sample denotes: baseline, week 1 (first vaccination visit). The sample's treatment or condition label, in plain terms: pre-vaccination baseline after standard-of-care therapy. Donors had newly diagnosed WHO grade 3 or 4 IDH1-mutant astrocytomas with loss of nuclear ATRX. The samples were drawn from NOA16, a multicentre, single-arm, open-label phase I trial in Germany that tested a mutant IDH1 peptide vaccine in humans for the first time. Blood drawn at visit V03 was used as the baseline sample for immunogenicity testing. Genomic DNA for TCRB sequencing was extracted from EDTA blood using the DNeasy Blood and Tissue Kit.

This sequence was found in a man aged 50 to 60 with glioma. Some clones in this sample may be carry-over from other donors' samples. The source material was peripheral blood mononuclear cells (PBMCs), sampled from a glioma patient treated with radiotherapy, temozolomide or both. In this chain, TRBV6-5 is recombined with TRBJ1-5; the junction holds 9 bases that match TRBD1. The CDR3 in this case is CASSRDRGIGQPQHF. The DNA is TGTGCCAGCAGCCGAGACAGGGGGATTGGCCAGCCCCAGCATTTT.